This passage covers 4 T cell receptor beta chains from one sample sequenced in a study of blood T cell repertoires in COVID-19. Sequencing was performed with immunoSEQ multiplex PCR; in TCRdb, only in-frame clones are kept and a portion is missing. The sample shows around 85,000 clones, about 83% of them seen only once. The sequenced sample was peripheral blood. Receptors originate from a man aged 60 to 69 with acute or convalescent COVID-19.

This rearrangement joins TRBV6-2 or TRBV6-3 to TRBJ1-2; the match to TRBD1 covers 7 bases. The CDR3 has 15 residues. Germline V gene data show CDR1 as MNHEY and CDR2 as SVGEGT. The junction had 6 bases not matched to a gene; V was cut back by 5 bases and J by 0 bases. The CDR3 protein is CASSTGTVANYGYTF. CDR3 bases: TGTGCCAGCAGTACGGGGACAGTAGCTAACTATGGCTACACCTTC.

The table lists this clone with a count of one. The genes are TRBV19 and TRBJ2-2; the match to TRBD1 covers 12 bases. V lost 5 bases, J lost 3 bases, and 16 bases stayed unmatched. The CDR3 length is 20 residues. Germline CDR1 and CDR2: LNHDA and SQIVND (reference sequence). CDR3 nucleotides: TGTGCCAGTAGTCCAAAAGGGCTAACCAGGGACAGGGGGCACACCGGGGAGCTGTTTTTT. It encodes CASSPKGLTRDRGHTGELFF. Full variable domain (missing parts from reference TRBV19 and TRBJ2-2): DGGITQSPKYLFRKEGQNVTLSCEQNLNHDAMYWYRQDPGQGLRLIYYSQIVNDFQKGDIAEGYSVSREKKESFPLTVTSAQKNPTAFYLCASSPKGLTRDRGHTGELFFGEGSRLTVL.

This chain links TRBV9 with TRBJ2-1, with D perhaps TRBD1 (6 bases). Germline CDR1 SGDLS, CDR2 YYNGEE. The V end was cut by 2 bases, the J end by 5 bases, with 11 bases between. CDR3 size: 14 residues. The CDR3 loop reads CASSVEWGHNEQFF. DNA of the CDR3: TGTGCCAGCAGCGTGGAGTGGGGGCACAATGAGCAGTTCTTC.

The chain carries TRBV9 and TRBJ2-6; 9 bases are shared with TRBD1. The CDR3 is 17 residues long. The V and J ends lost 3 bases and 2 bases, in that order; junction bases with no gene match: 6. Per germline, CDR1 SGDLS and CDR2 YYNGEE. The chain's CDR3 is CASSGTGTGTGANVLTF. The CDR3, as DNA: TGTGCCAGCAGCGGGACCGGGACAGGGACTGGGGCCAACGTCCTGACTTTC.